This T cell receptor (beta chain) derives from a study of cytomegalovirus exposure and HLA in healthy donors. Use of 60 Vbeta and 13 Jbeta primers characterized the PCR. Libraries were prepared by immunoSEQ multiplex PCR; TCRdb keeps only in-frame clonotypes and omits some of them. Here the sample spans 150,000 to 200,000 clones, over 70% being singletons. The sequenced sample consisted of PBMCs. The receptor was isolated from a woman in her 30s in good health and CMV-seropositive.

The CDR3 loop is CASSPIGDRDYGYTF. Written as DNA, the CDR3 is TGTGCCAGCTCACCCATTGGGGACAGAGATTATGGCTACACCTTC. This rearrangement joins TRBV18 to TRBJ1-2; TRBD1 aligns across 7 bases. CDR3 size: 15 residues. Germline V gene data show CDR1 as KGHSH and CDR2 as LQKENI. V lost 3 bases to trimming and J lost 5 bases; unmatched junction nucleotides: 9.